A single sample gave rise to the 27 T cell receptor beta chains below, sequenced in a study of post-analysis software for immune sequencing data. Findings of the study overall: A handful of TRBV segments were significantly more frequent in patients than in controls. TRBV5-6, TRBV5-1 and TRBV20-1 were among these segments.

The antigens these receptors bind are not known. Unique molecular identifiers were built into the TCR beta cDNA libraries. TCRdb recomputed calls from the PCR reads with MiXCR, one row per CDR3 protein. The table records about half a million distinct CDR3 sequences, around 31% of them present only once. The source material was blood. The receptor source for this set is a girl aged 2-17 years with multiple sclerosis.

The chain couples TRBV9 to TRBJ2-3; D perhaps matches TRBD2 (5 bases). Germline V gene sequence: CDR1 SGDLS, CDR2 YYNGEE. V was trimmed by 2 bases and J by 8 bases, leaving 9 bases between them. The CDR3 sequence is 12 residues long. Here the CDR3 DNA reads TGTGCCAGCAGCGTGGACTTTGTTACGCAGTATTTT. Protein product: CASSVDFVTQYF.

CDR3 region: CASRPQTVNTGELFF. DNA of the CDR3: TGTGCCAGCAGACCCCAGACAGTGAACACCGGGGAGCTGTTTTTT. The chain is built from TRBV12-3 or TRBV12-4 and TRBJ2-2; D perhaps matches TRBD1 (5 bases). V was pared by 6 bases and J by 1 base, with 12 bases between. This CDR3 is built from 15 residues.

This clonotype came up a few times. The V and J genes are TRBV7-2 and TRBJ2-4, with D perhaps matching TRBD1 (5 bases). This CDR3 comprises 16 residues. The V end lost 1 base, the J end lost 2 bases, and 12 bases lay between the germline ends. CDR1 and CDR2 from the germline V gene are SGHTA and FQGNSA. CDR3 nucleotides: TGTGCCAGCAGCTTAGTCGCAGGGATTCCCAAAAACATTCAGTACTTC. Protein sequence: CASSLVAGIPKNIQYF.

The chain combines TRBV21-1 with TRBJ2-5; TRBD1, as called in the table, went unchecked against the DNA. TRBV21-1 is flagged as a pseudogene. The CDR3 is 15 amino acids. In DNA, the CDR3 is TGTGCCAGCAGCAAGGCCGGGACACTAGAAGAGACCCAGTACTTC. This translates into CASSKAGTLEETQYF.

In its sample, this clonotype was seen a few times. The rearrangement uses TRBV6-1 and TRBJ2-6; either TRBD1 or TRBD2 may fit D (5 bases each). Trimming cost V 0 bases and J 0 bases, with 15 bases left between them. Germline assignment: CDR1 MNHNS and CDR2 SASEGT. The CDR3 has 19 amino acids. This CDR3 is CASSEALRRTHSGANVLTF. The CDR3 DNA reads as TGTGCCAGCAGTGAAGCGCTTCGGAGGACACACTCTGGGGCCAACGTCCTGACTTTC.

The V gene is TRBV5-5, the J gene TRBJ2-3, with 10 bases identical to TRBD1. From germline, CDR1 is SGHKS and CDR2 YYEKEE (reference sequence). V shed 1 base and J 4 bases; nucleotides not matched to a gene: 6. The CDR3 loop spans 16 amino acids. The CDR3 loop reads CASSLPQTGGPDTQYF. DNA for the CDR3: TGTGCCAGCAGCTTGCCACAGACAGGGGGCCCAGATACGCAGTATTTT.

The J gene is TRBJ2-5, the V gene TRBV27; D uncertain. The CDR3 runs 15 residues. Deletions cut 6 bases from V and 11 bases from J, with 25 bases between. The germline V gene has CDR1 MNHEY and CDR2 SMNVEV (reference sequence). The CDR3 DNA reads as TGTGCCAGCAGCGAAGAAGCTCCCGACCACAATGAGCAGTACTTC. It encodes CASSEEAPDHNEQYF.

The chain couples TRBV4-2 to TRBJ2-5; D tentatively fits TRBD1 or TRBD2 (6 bases each). Trimming left V 0 bases short and J 0 bases short, with 20 bases between. The germline CDR1 and CDR2 sequences are LGHNA and YNFKEQ. This CDR3 has 19 amino acids. The CDR3 protein is CASSQDLRGQGSYQETQYF. The CDR3 nucleotides read TGTGCCAGCAGCCAAGATCTTCGGGGGCAGGGGTCGTACCAAGAGACCCAGTACTTC.

This clonotype was observed a handful of times. The junction does not match germline at one end; this may be a read error. The chain combines TRBV12-3 or TRBV12-4 with TRBJ2-1; TRBD1 agrees at 8 bases. The CDR3 runs 10 residues. In DNA form, the CDR3 reads TGTGCCAGCAGTATTGACAGGGGAGTCTTC. It specifies CASSIDRGVF.

The chain couples TRBV18 to TRBJ1-1; D not certain. The CDR3 is 14 residues long. V was cut by 3 bases and J by 1 base, with 9 bases left in between. CDR1 KGHSH and CDR2 LQKENI come from the germline V gene. CDR3 bases: TGTGCCAGCTCACCCGTCAAGGGGAACACTGAAGCTTTCTTT. This translates into CASSPVKGNTEAFF.

V gene TRBV20-1 combines with J gene TRBJ2-3; D possibly matches TRBD1 or TRBD2 (6 bases each). V lost 2 bases, J lost 2 bases, and 14 bases lay in between. Per the germline V gene, CDR1 is DFQATT and CDR2 is SNEGSKA (reference sequence). The CDR3 consists of 15 residues. The CDR3 loop is CSARSGASPTDTQYF. The DNA of the CDR3 is TGCAGTGCTAGATCGGGGGCCTCACCCACAGATACGCAGTATTTT.

The V and J genes are TRBV7-9 and TRBJ1-1; no reliable D call. CDR1 is SEHNR and CDR2 is FQNEAQ in the germline V gene (reference sequence). CDR3 length equals 12 residues. Trimming took off 1 base at V and 5 bases at J, with 5 bases between the two ends. The CDR3 sequence: CASSLVVTEAFF. CDR3 coding DNA: TGTGCCAGCAGCTTAGTGGTGACTGAAGCTTTCTTT. Looking up the rest from reference TRBV7-9 and TRBJ1-1 gives the full variable domain: DTGVSQNPRHKITKRGQNVTFRCDPISEHNRLYWYRQTLGQGPEFLTYFQNEAQLEKSRLLSDRFSAERPKGSFSTLEIQRTEQGDSAMYLCASSLVVTEAFFGQGTRLTVV.

This clonotype was found a few times. V is TRBV28 and J is TRBJ1-5; D may be TRBD1 (6 bases). This CDR3 spans 14 amino acids. The germline V gene has CDR1 MDHEN and CDR2 SYDVKM. V was clipped by 5 bases and J by 9 bases, with 17 bases between them. CDR3 in DNA: TGTGCCAGCAGTAAAACAGGGCCGGTCGGGCCCCAGCATTTT. This sequence encodes CASSKTGPVGPQHF.

V and J are TRBV6-2 or TRBV6-3 and TRBJ2-1, with D possibly TRBD2 on 6 matching bases. CDR1 is MNHEY and CDR2 is SVGEGT in the germline V gene. The CDR3 covers 15 residues. V was shortened by 2 bases and J by 3 bases, with 11 bases between the two germline ends. Here the CDR3 reads CASSYLGGGYNEQFF. CDR3 coding DNA: TGTGCCAGCAGTTACCTCGGGGGAGGCTACAATGAGCAGTTCTTC.

The table lists this clonotype with a few counts. J is TRBJ1-2 and V is TRBV12-3 or TRBV12-4, with 8 bases that match TRBD1. J was trimmed by 2 bases and V by 10 bases; bases with no gene match: 6. CDR3 size: 13 residues. CDR3 sequence reads: CATATGVNYGYTF. The CDR3 region has the DNA TGTGCCACCGCGACAGGGGTCAACTATGGCTACACCTTC.

The sample holds a few counts of this clonotype. The V and J genes are TRBV10-3 and TRBJ2-1, with TRBD1 matching 7 bases. The CDR3 has 17 amino acids. Germline lookup yields CDR1 ENHRY and CDR2 SYGVKD. V gave up 0 bases and J gave up 4 bases; unmatched junction bases: 9. The CDR3 protein is CAISESSGRGRYNEQFF. The CDR3 DNA reads TGTGCCATCAGTGAGTCCTCGGGCAGGGGGAGATACAATGAGCAGTTCTTC.

The chain combines TRBV11-1 with TRBJ2-1, with D perhaps matching TRBD1 (6 bases). Looked up from germline, CDR1 is SGHAT and CDR2 is FQDESV (reference sequence). Trimming took off 1 base at V and 3 bases at J, with 16 bases between the two ends. The CDR3 covers 17 residues. CDR3: CASSLESGQSSYNEQFF. The CDR3 nucleotides are TGTGCCAGCAGCTTAGAATCAGGACAGTCCAGCTACAATGAGCAGTTCTTC.

Comments on this clonotype: An end of the junction differs from the germline gene, which may be a read error. The chain uses TRBV4-1 and TRBJ2-7; D may be TRBD1 (5 bases). Looked up from germline, CDR1 is MGHRA and CDR2 is YSYEKL. The CDR3 extends over 15 amino acids. CDR3 bases: TGCGCCGGCAGCCAAGAGGCGCAGGGATCCTACGAGCAGTACTTC. Amino acid sequence: CAGSQEAQGSYEQYF.

The rearrangement uses TRBV18 and TRBJ1-2; D unresolved. Between the trimmed V and J ends, which lost 3 bases and 4 bases, there was a span of 9 bases. The CDR3 loop spans 13 amino acids. Germline V gene data show CDR1 as KGHSH and CDR2 as LQKENI. CDR3 protein: CASSPMSTYGYTF. CDR3 coding DNA: TGTGCCAGCTCACCGATGAGCACCTATGGCTACACCTTC.

V gene TRBV20-1 combines with J gene TRBJ2-1; 12 positions agree with TRBD2. The germline V gene encodes CDR1 DFQATT and CDR2 SNEGSKA (reference sequence). V was pared by 0 bases and J by 7 bases, with 7 bases of the junction left unmatched. CDR3 length: 16 amino acids. CDR3 DNA: TGCAGTGCTAGAGATAGGCGTCTAGCGGGGGGGAATGAGCAGTTCTTC. It translates to CSARDRRLAGGNEQFF.

This clonotype was observed a handful of times. This chain connects TRBV18 to TRBJ2-1; the D is unclear. The DNA end lines up better with TRBJ2-7; the J call may be wrong. The length of the CDR3 is 14 residues. The V gene's germline CDR1 is KGHSH and CDR2 LQKENI. The CDR3: CASSPTWEYNEQYF. CDR3 DNA sequence: TGTGCCAGCTCACCCACCTGGGAATACAATGAGCAGTACTTC.

V gene TRBV29-1 combines with J gene TRBJ2-7; tentatively, D is TRBD2 (6 bases). The J call may not be correct, given that the DNA end is closer to TRBJ2-5. CDR1 and CDR2 (germline): SQVTM, ANQGSEA. The CDR3 loop spans 14 amino acids. The CDR3 here is CSGGSWGGEETQYF. The CDR3 coding sequence is TGCAGCGGGGGATCGTGGGGAGGAGAAGAGACCCAGTACTTC.

The V and J genes are TRBV19 and TRBJ2-6, with 8 nucleotides matching TRBD1. The CDR3 length is 18 residues. V lost 1 base, J lost 2 bases, and 7 bases stayed unmatched. Germline CDR1 reads LNHDA; CDR2 reads SQIVND (reference sequence). The CDR3 here is CASSIGRQGWPGANVLTF. CDR3 DNA: TGTGCCAGTAGTATAGGCCGACAGGGGTGGCCTGGGGCCAACGTCCTGACTTTC.

Regarding this clonotype: Sequence at one end of the junction differs from germline and may be a read error. The chain carries TRBV7-7 and TRBJ2-7, with D maybe TRBD2 (5 bases). Looked up from germline, CDR1 is SSHAT and CDR2 is FNYEAQ (reference sequence). This CDR3 has 15 residues. The CDR3 DNA is TGTGCTAGCAGCTTAGCAAAGGACGGGAACTACGAGCAGTACTTC. This gives the protein CASSLAKDGNYEQYF.

This clonotype appeared a few times. The junction departs from the called germline gene at one end, perhaps through a read error. The V gene is TRBV20-1, the J gene TRBJ2-3; 14 bases are shared with TRBD2. The germline V gene has CDR1 DFQATT and CDR2 SNEGSKA (reference sequence). CDR3 length: 16 amino acids. CDR3 coding DNA: TGTAGTGCCCCTCCGGGACTAGCGGGGGTGACAGATACGCAGTATTTT. It encodes CSAPPGLAGVTDTQYF.

V is TRBV12-3 or TRBV12-4 and J is TRBJ1-5, with 8 positions matching TRBD1. Trimming removed 3 bases from V and 1 base from J; junction bases left unmatched: 5. This CDR3 is built from 16 residues. In DNA, the CDR3 is TGTGCCAGCAGTTTGGCAGGGGGCTGGAGCAATCAGCCCCAGCATTTT. Translated, it gives CASSLAGGWSNQPQHF.

This clonotype occurred a few times. The chain uses TRBV10-3 and TRBJ1-1; TRBD1 is a possible D gene (5 bases). Trimming removed 8 bases at V and 1 base at J, with 14 bases between. The CDR3 is 14 amino acids. CDR1 ENHRY and CDR2 SYGVKD come from the germline V gene. The CDR3 loop reads CAIREGRGNTEAFF. The CDR3 region has the DNA TGTGCCATCCGGGAGGGGCGTGGGAACACTGAAGCTTTCTTT.